What follows is one T cell receptor (beta chain) and its context. Its antigen is currently unknown. Germline CDR1 reads LGHNA; CDR2 reads YSLEER. The trim removed 4 bases at V and 0 bases at J, leaving 6 bases unmatched. The CDR3 runs to 16 residues. TCRdb reprocessed the reads via MiXCR and lists one record per CDR3 protein. The data show under 150,000 distinct CDR3 sequences, with 30% seen just once and roughly 40% held by the top ten. This sample was taken from a study of T cell repertoires in cytomegalovirus infection. Across the study: As its CMV epitopes, the study selected recently identified HLA-C-restricted and well-studied HLA-B-restricted targets. Matching HLA type and CMV infection were both indicated by public TCR beta signatures. Findings of the study overall: Dominating the ex vivo response were HLA-C-restricted CMV-specific TCR beta clonotypes.

V is TRBV4-3 and J is TRBJ1-1; 9 nucleotides match TRBD1. This sequence originates from a human donor in good health (CMV status not recorded). Some clones in this sample may be carry-over from other donors' samples. The sequencing used CD8+ T cells from cultured PBMCs, collected from culture after CMV antigen stimulation. CDR3 sequence: CASSRGQGPLNTEAFF. The CDR3 nucleotides read TGCGCCAGCAGCCGCGGACAGGGGCCCTTGAACACTGAAGCTTTCTTT.